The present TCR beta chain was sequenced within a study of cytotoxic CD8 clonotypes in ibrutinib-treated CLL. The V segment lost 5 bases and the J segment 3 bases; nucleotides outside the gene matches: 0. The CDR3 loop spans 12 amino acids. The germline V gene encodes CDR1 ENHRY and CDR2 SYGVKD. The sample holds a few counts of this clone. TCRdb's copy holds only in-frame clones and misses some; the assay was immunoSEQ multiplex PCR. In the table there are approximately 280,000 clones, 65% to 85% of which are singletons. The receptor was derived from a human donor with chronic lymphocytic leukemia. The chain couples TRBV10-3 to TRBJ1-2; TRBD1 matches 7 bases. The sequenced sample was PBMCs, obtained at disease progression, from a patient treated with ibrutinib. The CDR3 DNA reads TGTGCCATCAGTACAGGGGACTATGGCTACACCTTC. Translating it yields CAISTGDYGYTF.